The entry below gives a single TCR beta chain sequence along with its context. Its antigen is unknown. Per-base qualities were not stored, and no clone one base away is much larger. Enrolling through a virtual design, the prospective study's participants ranged in age from roughly 18 to 95 years and lived across roughly 23 United States geographic areas. In the prospective study, cohorts were assigned on the basis of participant-reported clinical history obtained from a screening survey and a study questionnaire. ImmuneRACE Cohort 3 recovered participants were defined by two consecutive negative NP/OP PCR tests, healthcare professional clearance, or symptom resolution. Mobile phlebotomists in the prospective study collected whole blood, serum and a nasopharyngeal or oropharyngeal swab from every participant. Prospective study participants could optionally give additional blood draws and questionnaires over an approximately 2-month period. Before DNA extraction, blood samples from the prospective study were shipped at room temperature or frozen.

The immunoSEQ Assay, a bias-controlled multiplex PCR, was used to amplify TCRbeta CDR3 regions from genomic DNA. The original pipeline was this. Nucleated cell counts per sample were estimated from amplification of reference gene primers within the assay. Sequence reads were collapsed and filtered to measure the absolute abundance of every unique TCRbeta CDR3 rearrangement. For each sample, productive Simpson clonality was calculated as the square root of Simpson's diversity index over productive rearrangements. This is the immuneACCESS table as TCRdb keeps it, with only in-frame sequences that have V and J called. A part of the clones is gone; compared with another copy, unresolved V genes explain less than half, and the rest is unexplained. V, J and clone size were drawn from that table, and D and trimming were deduced from the DNA. Across this sample there are approximately 300,000 clones, with around 90% seen only once. Of the sample, around a sixth falls within the top ten clones.

The CDR3 contains 13 residues, cysteine and phenylalanine counted. Just CDR3 DNA is preserved here, 39 bases in frame from base 1. The germline V gene supplies CDR1 KGHDR and CDR2 SFDVKD. Trimming accounts for 11 bases at V and 0 bases at J, while the number of junction bases matched to no gene is 3. This sample is drawn from a study of blood T cell repertoires in COVID-19 (dated by TCRdb to 2020 to 2021). Turning to the overall study: Collaborator samples came from the United States, Italy and Spain and covered acute and convalescent phases of COVID-19. A de-identified subject ID, COVID-19 status, age in years and sex were almost always included in the sample metadata. The prospective study material was composed of cDNA or gDNA derived from T cells, B-cell-depleted T cells, or PBMCs. The dataset comprised deeply sampled blood TCRbeta repertoires from subjects exposed to, actively infected with, or recovered from COVID-19. Where available, HLA class I and class II types were taken from metadata supplied by the sample provider and were not determined by assay-based typing. The repertoires were released in a freely available public database intended as a resource for research on the immune response to SARS-CoV-2. Samples came from the ongoing ImmuneRACE study (first 160 participants) plus 1,254 subjects from 6 global collaborators.

Study-wide findings and limitations: How much clinical and demographic metadata was included differed by source and by participant, and the metadata was provided uncurated.

This receptor was obtained from a woman aged 25 to 39 who had recovered from COVID-19. The sample comprised PBMCs or T cells enriched from blood (not recorded which). The V and J segments used are TRBV24-1 and TRBJ2-1, with 7 bases in between that match TRBD1. This receptor has the CDR3 CAIRDSSYNEQFF. The DNA sequence reads TGTGCCATACGGGACAGCTCCTACAATGAGCAGTTCTTC.